Listed here are 32 T cell receptor beta chains from one sample, sequenced in a study of cytomegalovirus exposure and HLA in healthy donors (dated 2017 in TCRdb). Library method: the immunoSEQ multiplex PCR assay. For the multiplex PCR, a mixture combining 60 forward primers for TCR Vbeta segments and 13 reverse primers for TCR Jbeta segments was used. In TCRdb, the immuneACCESS table is reduced to in-frame sequences with V and J assigned. These tables do not hold every clone; where another copy was compared, an unresolved V gene accounts for under half, and the others remain unexplained. This sample lists 75,000 to 90,000 clones; over 9% were detected once. More than 20% of the sample is held by the ten biggest clonotypes. Sequencing was carried out using PBMCs. These receptor sequences come from a man aged 55 to 70 in good health and CMV-seropositive.

As concerns this clone: Other DNA sequences of this sample code for an identical CDR3. The chain couples TRBV30 to TRBJ1-3; D is possibly TRBD1 (5 bases). CDR1 is GTSNPN and CDR2 is SVGIG in the germline V gene (reference sequence). Trimming cost V 8 bases and J 0 bases, with 23 bases left between them. This CDR3 has 17 amino acids. The CDR3 sequence: CAGGGFGLASSGNTIYF. CDR3 DNA: TGTGCCGGGGGAGGGTTCGGACTAGCAAGCTCTGGAAACACCATATATTTT.

The rearrangement joins TRBV6-1 to TRBJ2-5; TRBD1 aligns across 7 bases. Germline V CDR1 and CDR2: MNHNS, SASEGT. This CDR3 contains 17 residues. V gave up 3 bases and J gave up 2 bases; unmatched junction bases: 12. As DNA, the CDR3 is TGTGCCAGCAGTGATTACGGAGACAGGGTTCGGCAAGAGACCCAGTACTTC. Translation gives CASSDYGDRVRQETQYF.

This clone was counted between two and nine times. The rearrangement joins TRBV28 to TRBJ2-3, with D perhaps matching TRBD1 (6 bases). This CDR3 is 16 amino acids long. CDR1 MDHEN and CDR2 SYDVKM come from the germline V gene. V was clipped by 2 bases and J by 1 base, with 13 bases between them. The CDR3: CASSLGRKGGTDTQYF. The CDR3 DNA is TGTGCCAGCAGTTTAGGCCGGAAGGGGGGCACAGATACGCAGTATTTT.

The chain joins TRBV7-9 to TRBJ1-5, with D tentatively TRBD1 (6 bases). The V end lost 1 base, the J end lost 2 bases, and 6 bases lay between the germline ends. The CDR3 is 14 residues long. The V gene's germline CDR1 is SEHNR and CDR2 FQNEAQ (reference sequence). For the CDR3, the DNA is TGTGCCAGCAGCTTAGACAGGGGCAATCAGCCCCAGCATTTT. It encodes CASSLDRGNQPQHF.

This chain joins TRBV30 and TRBJ2-3, with D tentatively TRBD2 (7 bases). V was shortened by 5 bases and J by 2 bases, with 17 bases between the two germline ends. Germline V gene sequence: CDR1 GTSNPN, CDR2 SVGIG (reference sequence). The CDR3 covers 15 residues. This chain's CDR3 is CAWYKGGGNTDTQYF. The DNA of the CDR3 is TGTGCCTGGTATAAAGGGGGGGGAAACACAGATACGCAGTATTTT.

The chain is built from TRBV29-1 and TRBJ1-1, with 7 bases lining up with TRBD1. The CDR3 extends over 14 amino acids. With V trimmed by 4 bases and J by 4 bases, 9 bases remained unmatched. Germline CDR1 SQVTM, CDR2 ANQGSEA. The CDR3 coding sequence is TGCAGCGTTGCGAAGGGGGCTGAGGGCACTGAAGCTTTCTTT. Translating gives CSVAKGAEGTEAFF.

Only a few counts were recorded for this clone. This chain links TRBV6-5 with TRBJ1-2; TRBD1 matches at 8 bases. V lost 7 bases and J lost 6; bases outside the gene matches: 7. This CDR3 spans 13 amino acids. The germline V gene has CDR1 MNHEY and CDR2 SVGAGI. The CDR3 protein is CASTRTGSNGYTF. The CDR3 DNA is TGTGCCAGCACCCGGACAGGGTCAAATGGCTACACCTTC.

This clone was counted only a few times. The V call is TRBV2, the J call TRBJ2-7; D is ambiguous. The V gene lost 6 bases and the J gene lost 0 bases, with 15 bases spanning the gap. The CDR3 has 15 amino acids. Germline V gives CDR1 SNHLY, CDR2 FYNNEI. The CDR3 reads CASSYPKPGSYEQYF. CDR3 DNA sequence: TGTGCCAGCAGCTACCCGAAACCAGGCTCCTACGAGCAGTACTTC.

V and J are TRBV7-3 and TRBJ2-2; maybe TRBD1 (6 bases). The length of the CDR3 is 17 residues. Between the trimmed V and J ends, which lost 1 base and 0 bases, there was a span of 12 bases. CDR1 SGHTA and CDR2 FQGTGA come from the germline V gene. In DNA form, the CDR3 reads TGTGCCAGCAGCTTAAAACAGGGCTACCCGAACACCGGGGAGCTGTTTTTT. Translation: CASSLKQGYPNTGELFF.

This clone was detected only a few times. The chain recombines TRBV6-5 with TRBJ2-1, with D perhaps TRBD2 (7 bases). V was clipped by 2 bases and J by 0 bases, with 11 bases between them. The germline V gene encodes CDR1 MNHEY and CDR2 SVGAGI. The CDR3 runs 16 residues. The CDR3 spells CASSYRGGSSYNEQFF. In DNA, the CDR3 is TGTGCCAGCAGTTACCGCGGGGGCTCCTCCTACAATGAGCAGTTCTTC.

This clone has just a few counts. V is TRBV29-1 and J is TRBJ2-1, with 8 nucleotides matching TRBD2. Germline CDR1 is SQVTM and CDR2 is ANQGSEA. J lost 8 bases, V lost 8 bases, and 11 bases had no gene match. CDR3 length equals 13 residues. CDR3 region: CSTAGGPGYEQFF. The CDR3 coding sequence is TGCAGCACCGCGGGAGGCCCAGGGTATGAGCAGTTCTTC.

The chain couples TRBV6-1 to TRBJ2-7; TRBD2 matches at 8 bases. J lost 2 bases, V lost 9 bases, and 6 bases had no gene match. This CDR3 contains 13 residues. CDR1 is MNHNS, CDR2 SASEGT, per germline. CDR3 bases: TGTGCCAGTAGAACTAGCGGAGCCTACGAGCAGTACTTC. Its translation is CASRTSGAYEQYF.

The genes are TRBV5-6 and TRBJ1-2; 8 bases fit TRBD1. The CDR3 has 13 amino acids. V gave up 1 base and J gave up 9 bases; unmatched junction bases: 5. Germline V lookup: CDR1 SGHDT, CDR2 YYEEEE. The CDR3 here is CASSLTGGQSYTF. The CDR3 DNA reads TGTGCCAGCAGCTTGACAGGGGGTCAGAGCTACACCTTC. Variable domain in full (rest from reference TRBV5-6 and TRBJ1-2): DAGVTQSPTHLIKTRGQQVTLRCSPKSGHDTVSWYQQALGQGPQFIFQYYEEEERQRGNFPDRFSGHQFPNYSSELNVNALLLGDSALYLCASSLTGGQSYTFGSGTRLTVV.

This clone was recorded many times. The V and J genes are TRBV5-1 and TRBJ1-3; 9 nucleotides agree with TRBD1. J was trimmed by 2 bases and V by 2 bases; bases with no gene match: 5. Looked up from germline, CDR1 is SGHRS and CDR2 is YFSETQ. CDR3 length equals 16 residues. The CDR3 loop is CASSFGTGRPGNTIYF. Written as DNA, the CDR3 is TGCGCCAGCAGCTTCGGGACAGGGAGGCCTGGAAACACCATATATTTT.

The chain links TRBV5-5 to TRBJ1-1; 8 positions agree with TRBD1. The CDR3 is 14 residues long. J gave up 0 bases and V 5 bases, and 3 bases lay outside the gene matches. Germline CDR1 SGHKS, CDR2 YYEKEE (reference sequence). The CDR3 region is CASSWTGLNTEAFF. CDR3 DNA sequence: TGTGCCAGCAGTTGGACAGGGCTGAACACTGAAGCTTTCTTT.

This clone was counted only a few times. This chain links TRBV19 with TRBJ2-7, with TRBD1 identical over 8 bases. This CDR3 region has 15 residues. From germline, CDR1 is LNHDA and CDR2 SQIVND (reference sequence). V was pared by 1 base and J by 7 bases, with 9 bases of the junction left unmatched. CDR3 in DNA: TGTGCCAGTAGTATAGTTGGGACAGGCCTCCGGGAGCAGTACTTC. It translates to CASSIVGTGLREQYF.

In this sample, this clone turned up a few times. The J gene is TRBJ1-2, the V gene TRBV30, with 7 bases matching TRBD1. The CDR3 has 13 amino acids. Germline V gene data show CDR1 as GTSNPN and CDR2 as SVGIG (reference sequence). Trimming at V came to 6 bases and at J to 1 base, leaving 5 bases not matched to a gene. The CDR3 reads CACTRDSNYGYTF. As DNA, the CDR3 is TGTGCCTGCACCCGGGACAGTAACTATGGCTACACCTTC.

The genes are TRBV6-1 and TRBJ1-1; a possible D gene is TRBD1 (6 bases). The CDR3 spans 11 residues. Trimming cost V 6 bases and J 10 bases, with 12 bases left between them. Germline V gene sequence: CDR1 MNHNS, CDR2 SASEGT. In DNA, the CDR3 is TGTGCCAGCAGAGGGGGTCGGGGAGCTTTCTTT. It specifies CASRGGRGAFF.

V gene TRBV7-2 combines with J gene TRBJ2-1; TRBD1 matches 11 bases. From germline, CDR1 is SGHTA and CDR2 FQGNSA. V shed 5 bases, J shed 8 bases, and the junction held 8 bases outside the gene matches. The CDR3 is made up of 15 amino acids. CDR3 sequence (DNA): TGTGCCAGCAGCGGACAGGGGGCGTTATCGGATGAGCAGTTCTTC. It codes for CASSGQGALSDEQFF.

This clone was counted between two and nine times. The V gene is TRBV11-2, the J gene TRBJ2-7; D remains unclear. The germline gives CDR1 SGHAT, CDR2 FQNNGV. CDR3 length: 13 amino acids. V dropped 3 bases and J dropped 2 bases, with 8 bases sitting between them. The CDR3 spells CASSFTTPYEQYF. The CDR3 DNA sequence: TGTGCCAGCAGCTTTACTACCCCCTACGAGCAGTACTTC.

The rearrangement uses TRBV19 and TRBJ1-6; 7 bases line up with TRBD1. Germline-derived CDR1 and CDR2 are LNHDA and SQIVND (reference sequence). V shed 0 bases and J 10 bases; nucleotides not matched to a gene: 6. The CDR3 consists of 15 residues. DNA for the CDR3: TGTGCCAGTAGTATAGAACCACAGGGGCGGTCACCCCTCCACTTT. Residues: CASSIEPQGRSPLHF.

The chain links TRBV18 to TRBJ1-6; a possible D gene is TRBD1 (5 bases). This CDR3 spans 12 amino acids. Germline CDR1 and CDR2: KGHSH and LQKENI. Trimming removed 3 bases at V and 11 bases at J, with 8 bases between. CDR3 sequence: CASSPGGTPLHF. CDR3 in DNA: TGTGCCAGCTCACCCGGGGGGACACCCCTCCACTTT.

The chain combines TRBV4-2 with TRBJ2-3; 9 positions agree with TRBD2. After removal of 3 bases from V and 6 bases from J, the junction contained 10 bases not matched to a gene. CDR3 length equals 16 residues. Germline CDR1 reads LGHNA; CDR2 reads YNFKEQ. The CDR3 loop reads CASSQGGLAGEDTQYF. The CDR3 DNA reads as TGTGCCAGCAGCCAGGGGGGACTAGCCGGGGAGGATACGCAGTATTTT.

This chain links TRBV18 with TRBJ2-2, with 7 bases aligning to TRBD1. Looked up from germline, CDR1 is KGHSH and CDR2 is LQKENI. The CDR3 is made up of 13 amino acids. With 4 bases clipped from V and 4 bases from J, the junction kept 0 bases outside the gene matches. The CDR3 protein is CASSQGATGELFF. The CDR3 DNA is TGTGCCAGCTCACAGGGGGCCACCGGGGAGCTGTTTTTT.

This clone has a handful of counts. The V and J genes are TRBV19 and TRBJ2-1; 8 bases map to TRBD1. Per the germline V gene, CDR1 is LNHDA and CDR2 is SQIVND (reference sequence). This CDR3 has 12 amino acids. J lost 12 bases, V lost 4 bases, and 5 bases had no gene match. The CDR3 reads CASSNPGTGQFF. CDR3 sequence (DNA): TGTGCCAGTAGTAACCCCGGGACAGGGCAGTTCTTC.

This sequence joins TRBV5-4 and TRBJ2-1, with TRBD2 identical over 10 bases. This CDR3 is 15 amino acids long. The J segment lost 2 bases and the V segment lost 4 bases, leaving 3 bases of the junction unmatched. CDR1 and CDR2 from the germline V gene are SGHNT and YYREEE (reference sequence). CDR3 protein: CASSGSGRTYNEQFF. The CDR3 DNA reads TGTGCCAGCAGCGGTAGCGGGAGGACCTACAATGAGCAGTTCTTC.

This clone has just a few counts. The V and J genes are TRBV7-3 and TRBJ1-4; weak D call: TRBD1 (6 bases). Germline V CDR1 and CDR2: SGHTA, FQGTGA. This CDR3 spans 16 amino acids. V was clipped by 1 base and J by 8 bases, with 17 bases between them. The CDR3 region has the DNA TGTGCCAGCAGCTTAAAGTCGGGCAGGGGTGACGAAAAACTGTTTTTT. Encoded protein: CASSLKSGRGDEKLFF.

This clone has a single count. The V call is TRBV18, the J call TRBJ2-1, with 11 bases fitting TRBD2. This CDR3 spans 15 amino acids. With V trimmed by 5 bases and J by 4 bases, 4 bases remained unmatched. Germline CDR1 reads KGHSH; CDR2 reads LQKENI. The CDR3 region is CASSNSGRVYNEQFF. CDR3 DNA: TGTGCCAGCTCAAATAGCGGGAGGGTTTACAATGAGCAGTTCTTC.

The V call is TRBV19, the J call TRBJ2-3; possible D gene TRBD2, 7 bases. V was cut by 3 bases and J by 4 bases, with 14 bases left in between. The CDR3 runs to 15 residues. Germline V CDR1 and CDR2: LNHDA, SQIVND (reference sequence). The CDR3 region has the DNA TGTGCCAGTAGTATTAGGGGGGGCCTCTCAGATACGCAGTATTTT. Its translation: CASSIRGGLSDTQYF.

This clone appeared a few times. The chain joins TRBV27 to TRBJ2-7; 7 bases align to TRBD2. V gave up 2 bases and J gave up 1 base; unmatched junction bases: 5. The CDR3 totals 15 residues. Germline V gives CDR1 MNHEY, CDR2 SMNVEV (reference sequence). The chain's CDR3 is CASSLKASGSYEQYF. CDR3 bases: TGTGCCAGCAGTTTAAAAGCTAGCGGTTCCTACGAGCAGTACTTC.

V gene TRBV2 combines with J gene TRBJ1-3, with TRBD1 matching over 8 bases. J gave up 0 bases and V 5 bases, and 9 bases lay outside the gene matches. This CDR3 has 17 residues. Looked up from germline, CDR1 is SNHLY and CDR2 is FYNNEI. The CDR3 coding sequence is TGTGCCAGCAGTCTCCGGACAGGGCGGGACTCTGGAAACACCATATATTTT. It specifies CASSLRTGRDSGNTIYF. Together with reference TRBV2 and TRBJ1-3, the CDR3 gives the full variable domain: EPEVTQTPSHQVTQMGQEVILRCVPISNHLYFYWYRQILGQKVEFLVSFYNNEISEKSEIFDDQFSVERPDGSNFTLKIRSTKLEDSAMYFCASSLRTGRDSGNTIYFGEGSWLTVV.

V usage is TRBV2 and J usage is TRBJ2-3, with a possible D match to TRBD1 (6 bases). From germline, CDR1 is SNHLY and CDR2 FYNNEI. The CDR3 sequence is 14 residues long. Trimming left V 6 bases short and J 0 bases short, with 10 bases between. The CDR3 protein is CASRDRASTDTQYF. The CDR3 DNA reads TGTGCCAGCAGGGACAGAGCTAGCACAGATACGCAGTATTTT.